This T cell receptor (beta chain) came from a study of blood T cell repertoires in COVID-19. Study as a whole: Nucleic acid was either cDNA or gDNA, and it came from T cells, B-cell-depleted T cells, or PBMCs.

Only in-frame clones appear in the TCRdb table, and some are missing; sequencing was by immunoSEQ multiplex PCR. This table holds a few hundred thousand clones, about 88% found once. The count of this clone is one. Individuals aged about 18 to 100 years were recruited from 24 US areas. Participant-reported clinical history was the basis for cohort assignment. The germline V gene has CDR1 SGHNT and CDR2 YYREEE (reference sequence). The V segment lost 4 bases and the J segment 6 bases; nucleotides outside the gene matches: 1. The CDR3 covers 14 residues. The source of this sequence is a woman aged 25 to 45 who had recovered from COVID-19. Material for sequencing was PBMCs or T cells enriched from blood (not recorded which). This chain links TRBV5-4 with TRBJ1-4; 12 bases fit TRBD1. The CDR3: CASSGTGGDEKLFF. DNA of the CDR3: TGTGCCAGCAGCGGGACAGGGGGCGATGAAAAACTGTTTTTT.